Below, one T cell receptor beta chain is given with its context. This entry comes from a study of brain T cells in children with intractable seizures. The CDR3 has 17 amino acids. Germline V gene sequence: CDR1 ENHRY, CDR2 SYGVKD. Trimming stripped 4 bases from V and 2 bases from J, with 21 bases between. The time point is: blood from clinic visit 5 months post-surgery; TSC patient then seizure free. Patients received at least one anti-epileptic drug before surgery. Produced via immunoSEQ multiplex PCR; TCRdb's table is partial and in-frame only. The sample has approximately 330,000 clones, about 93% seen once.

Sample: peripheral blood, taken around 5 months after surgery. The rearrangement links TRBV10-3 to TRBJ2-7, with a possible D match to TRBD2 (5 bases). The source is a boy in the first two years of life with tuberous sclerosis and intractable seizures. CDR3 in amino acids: CAISGWETAGQPYEQYF. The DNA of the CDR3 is TGTGCCATCAGTGGTTGGGAGACGGCGGGTCAACCCTACGAGCAGTACTTC.